Shown below are 17 T cell receptor beta chains from a single sample sequenced in a study of cytomegalovirus exposure and HLA in healthy donors. Primers included in the PCR were 60 Vbeta and 13 Jbeta primers. The protocol was immunoSEQ multiplex PCR, while the TCRdb copy is restricted to in-frame clones and leaves out a portion. The sample lists roughly 120,000 clones, about 63% occurring once. Sequenced sample: PBMCs. All receptors derive from a man younger than 40 in good health and CMV-seropositive.

This chain uses TRBV7-3 with TRBJ2-3, with 9 nucleotides matching TRBD2. CDR3 length: 16 residues. Germline V gene sequence: CDR1 SGHTA, CDR2 FQGTGA. V shed 5 bases and J 4 bases; nucleotides not matched to a gene: 10. In DNA, the CDR3 is TGTGCCAGCAGCCTAAGAGCGGGAGGAGGAGCAGATACGCAGTATTTT. Translating it yields CASSLRAGGGADTQYF.

This clone turned up a few times. The chain links TRBV18 to TRBJ2-6; D is unresolved. Germline-derived CDR1 and CDR2 are KGHSH and LQKENI. The ends were cut back, 3 bases at V and 1 base at J, with 10 bases in the middle. The CDR3 length is 16 residues. CDR3 loop: CASSPRVASGANVLTF. CDR3 DNA sequence: TGTGCCAGCTCACCCCGTGTCGCGTCTGGGGCCAACGTCCTGACTTTC.

V is TRBV5-4 and J is TRBJ2-5; TRBD1 matches 8 bases. This CDR3 spans 14 amino acids. Trimming at V came to 4 bases and at J to 1 base, leaving 3 bases not matched to a gene. The germline V gene encodes CDR1 SGHNT and CDR2 YYREEE (reference sequence). CDR3 in DNA: TGTGCCAGCAGCGCTACAGGGGGCCAAGAGACCCAGTACTTC. Translated: CASSATGGQETQYF.

The chain employs TRBV29-1 and TRBJ2-3, with 13 bases identical to TRBD2. The germline V gene encodes CDR1 SQVTM and CDR2 ANQGSEA. After removal of 6 bases from V and 2 bases from J, the junction contained 5 bases not matched to a gene. The length of the CDR3 is 15 residues. The CDR3 sequence: CSVGTSGMNTDTQYF. CDR3 bases: TGCAGCGTGGGGACTAGCGGGATGAACACAGATACGCAGTATTTT.

The gene calls are TRBV7-9 and TRBJ2-7; 8 bases map to TRBD2. J lost 12 bases, V lost 1 base, and 5 bases had no gene match. This CDR3 has 12 residues. CDR1 and CDR2 (germline): SEHNR, FQNEAQ (reference sequence). For the CDR3, the DNA is TGTGCCAGCAGCTTAGGACTAGCGCGTCCGTACTTC. This encodes CASSLGLARPYF.

This clone has only one observation. The gene calls are TRBV29-1 and TRBJ2-1; no reliable D call. V lost 3 bases and J 6 bases, leaving 9 bases between the germline ends. The CDR3 runs to 12 residues. Germline CDR1 reads SQVTM; CDR2 reads ANQGSEA. The CDR3 loop reads CSVEAPLNEQFF. The CDR3 coding sequence is TGCAGCGTTGAGGCCCCTCTCAATGAGCAGTTCTTC.

V and J are TRBV5-1 and TRBJ2-5, with D maybe TRBD2 (6 bases). The CDR3 contains 14 residues. Trimming removed 0 bases at V and 3 bases at J, with 9 bases between. In germline, CDR1 is SGHRS, CDR2 YFSETQ. The CDR3 nucleotides read TGCGCCAGCAGCTTGGGCGGGGACGAAGAGACCCAGTACTTC. It translates to CASSLGGDEETQYF.

A single count supports this clone. The rearrangement links TRBV28 to TRBJ2-7, with TRBD2 matching 7 bases. The CDR3 spans 16 residues. The V gene end was trimmed by 2 bases and the J gene end by 0 bases; junction bases not matched to a gene: 7. Per germline, CDR1 MDHEN and CDR2 SYDVKM. CDR3 nucleotide sequence: TGTGCCAGCAGTTTAGTTTTGGCTAGCGGCTCCTACGAGCAGTACTTC. It codes for CASSLVLASGSYEQYF.

The chain employs TRBV14 and TRBJ2-1, with a tentative D call TRBD2 (6 bases). Germline assignment: CDR1 SGHDN and CDR2 FVKESK. The CDR3 sequence is 16 residues long. Trimming took 1 base from V and 8 from J, leaving 18 bases between them. This CDR3 reads CASSQGAEGRLDEQFF. CDR3 coding DNA: TGTGCCAGCAGCCAAGGAGCGGAGGGCCGGTTGGATGAGCAGTTCTTC.

This clone was detected a few times. The gene calls are TRBV5-1 and TRBJ2-7, with TRBD1 matching over 7 bases. V shed 4 bases and J 4 bases; nucleotides not matched to a gene: 8. Germline V lookup: CDR1 SGHRS, CDR2 YFSETQ. This CDR3 is 14 amino acids long. CDR3 region: CASSTPGQAYEQYF. The CDR3 nucleotides read TGCGCCAGCAGCACCCCCGGACAGGCGTACGAGCAGTACTTC.

The V call is TRBV28, the J call TRBJ2-6; D gene ambiguous. The CDR3 has 16 residues. The V gene's germline CDR1 is MDHEN and CDR2 SYDVKM. The ends were cut back, 0 bases at V and 0 bases at J, with 6 bases in the middle. The CDR3 region is CASSLWAVSGANVLTF. The CDR3 nucleotides are TGTGCCAGCAGTTTATGGGCGGTCTCTGGGGCCAACGTCCTGACTTTC.

This chain joins TRBV19 and TRBJ1-5, with D unclear. Trimming stripped 4 bases from V and 6 bases from J, with 10 bases between. This CDR3 contains 13 residues. In germline, CDR1 is LNHDA, CDR2 SQIVND (reference sequence). For the CDR3, the DNA is TGTGCCAGTAGTACCCACGGGAGTCAGCCCCAGCATTTT. Its translation is CASSTHGSQPQHF. Complete variable domain (other parts from reference TRBV19 and TRBJ1-5): DGGITQSPKYLFRKEGQNVTLSCEQNLNHDAMYWYRQDPGQGLRLIYYSQIVNDFQKGDIAEGYSVSREKKESFPLTVTSAQKNPTAFYLCASSTHGSQPQHFGDGTRLSIL.

This chain joins TRBV9 and TRBJ1-1, with D unclear. Germline values: CDR1 SGDLS, CDR2 YYNGEE. CDR3 length: 15 residues. The V and J ends lost 0 bases and 0 bases respectively, with 9 bases between them. The CDR3 is CASSVDVRMNTEAFF. The CDR3 DNA reads TGTGCCAGCAGCGTAGATGTCAGAATGAACACTGAAGCTTTCTTT.

This clone was counted a few times. V and J are TRBV6-4 and TRBJ2-3; D is possibly TRBD2 (6 bases). CDR1 and CDR2 from the germline V gene are MRHNA and SNTAGT. The CDR3 spans 14 residues. V lost 4 bases and J lost 3, with 11 bases in between. CDR3 bases: TGTGCCAGCAGTGCGGGGGAGGAAACAGATACGCAGTATTTT. The encoded protein is CASSAGEETDTQYF.

The chain combines TRBV5-1 with TRBJ2-7; 12 bases align to TRBD2. The J segment lost 4 bases and the V segment lost 4 bases, leaving 12 bases of the junction unmatched. The CDR3 length is 17 residues. Germline values: CDR1 SGHRS, CDR2 YFSETQ. The CDR3 loop reads CASSGRTSGRWGYEQYF. The CDR3 DNA follows: TGCGCCAGCAGCGGGCGTACTAGCGGGAGGTGGGGGTACGAGCAGTACTTC.

The chain combines TRBV7-3 with TRBJ2-5; tentative D call: TRBD1 (5 bases). V lost 5 bases and J 1 base, leaving 8 bases between the germline ends. Germline loops: CDR1 SGHTA, CDR2 FQGTGA. There are 13 residues in the CDR3. The CDR3 region has the DNA TGTGCCAGCAGCCAGGGTGCCCAAGAGACCCAGTACTTC. Its protein is CASSQGAQETQYF.

The chain couples TRBV5-4 to TRBJ1-3, with 7 nucleotides matching TRBD1. Unmatched junction bases numbered 4, after V lost 2 bases and J lost 2 bases. Germline V CDR1 and CDR2: SGHNT, YYREEE (reference sequence). There are 15 residues in the CDR3. The CDR3: CASSFNDRAGNTIYF. The CDR3 region has the DNA TGTGCCAGCAGCTTCAACGACAGGGCTGGAAACACCATATATTTT.